The TCR beta chain under discussion was sequenced for a study of blood T cell repertoires in COVID-19. Repertoires were generated with immunoSEQ multiplex PCR, while TCRdb's copy carries only in-frame clones and drops some. The sample shows some 83,000 clones, 65% to 85% of them seen only once. This CDR3 is built from 13 residues. Trimming shortened V by 6 bases and J by 2 bases, and 10 bases separated the two germline ends. CDR1 is SGHTA, CDR2 FQGTGA, per germline. Material for sequencing was peripheral blood. This TCR was recovered from a man aged 50 or older with acute or convalescent COVID-19. The chain recombines TRBV7-3 with TRBJ1-1; a possible D gene is TRBD1 (6 bases). Here the CDR3 DNA reads TGTGCCAGCAGACGGACAGTTAACACTGAAGCTTTCTTT. Amino acid sequence: CASRRTVNTEAFF.